The sequence of this TCR beta chain was determined in a study of OX40 agonist ivuxolimab in advanced cancers. For context, the study as a whole: Ivuxolimab, which targeted the costimulatory receptor OX40 (CD134), was an agonistic, fully human IgG2 monoclonal antibody. Intravenous ivuxolimab was administered to patients every 2 weeks at six dose levels: 0.01, 0.1, 0.3, 1.5, 3 and 10 mg/kg. Of the approximately 54 dose-escalation patients, hepatocellular carcinoma was present in around 20, melanoma in about 15, renal cell carcinoma in 9 and head and neck cancer in 9. The dose-escalation cohort was approximately 83% male with a mean age of 60 years, ranging from roughly 20 to 80. Patients were allowed to have had prior anti-PD-1, anti-PD-L1 or anti-CTLA-4 therapy, and more than 35% of the dose-escalation patients had been treated with checkpoint inhibitors. Partial responses were achieved by three dose-escalation patients, of whom one had hepatocellular carcinoma and two had cutaneous melanoma. The point of sequencing TCRbeta in the periphery was to test whether ivuxolimab changed TCR sequence diversity and drove clonal T-cell expansion. The paper describes the monotherapy dose-escalation part (N of about 54 patients) of the phase I trial of ivuxolimab.

Broad study findings and their caveats: After ivuxolimab, expanded clones were on average more numerous among CD8+ T cells than among CD4+ T cells. Clonal expansion of both CD4+ and CD8+ blood T cells was observed from baseline to week 6 at doses 0.1 to 3.0 mg/kg. Low levels of normalized T-cell clonal expansion were also seen in some patients who did not respond. The antigen specificity of the peripheral T cells that underwent clonal expansion was not determined. Partial responders in the 0.1-3.0 mg/kg groups had among the lowest normalized peripheral clonal expansion, especially among CD8+ T cells.

V is shortened by 4 bases, J by 2 bases, and the region joining them spans 11 bases. The germline V gene encodes CDR1 SQVTM and CDR2 ANQGSEA. There are 13 amino acids in the CDR3, from cysteine to phenylalanine inclusive. Only CDR3 DNA remains: 39 bases, in frame from the first base. With respect to this clone: Its recognized antigen is unknown. Per-nucleotide qualities are absent, and no much larger clonotype sits a single base away.

Genomic DNA was isolated from the sorted cells so that the TCRbeta CDR3 region could be sequenced. The immunoSEQ Assay was used for sequencing of TCRbeta CDR3 regions. In its TCRdb copy, this immuneACCESS table keeps in-frame sequences only and misses some clones. Where compared with another copy, unresolved V genes explain less than half of these, and the others have no known cause. The sample table contains 55,000 to 70,000 clones; only one count was recorded for roughly nine tenths of them. Roughly 1.3% of the sample belongs to the ten largest clones. The trial excluded patients who had a history of autoimmune disease or were on systemic immunosuppression. Peripheral blood for TCR sequencing was collected from all dose cohorts at baseline, on cycle 4 day 1, and on cycle 7 day 1. Samples came from an open-label, multicenter, first-in-human phase I dose-escalation trial of ivuxolimab. The trial enrolled adults with locally advanced or metastatic head and neck squamous cell, hepatocellular, melanoma or renal cell carcinoma. CD4+ and CD8+ T cells were sorted separately from peripheral blood before TCR sequencing.

The specimen comprised CD4+ or CD8+ T cells sorted from blood, sampled in a trial of the OX40 agonist ivuxolimab. The chain is encoded by TRBV29-1 joined to TRBJ1-2, with no confident D gene call. The sequence was obtained from an adult with an advanced solid tumor such as melanoma, head and neck, liver or kidney cancer. In nucleotide form, the sequence is TGCAGCGTTGTTTCAGGTCCCAACTATGGCTACACCTTC. It codes for CSVVSGPNYGYTF.